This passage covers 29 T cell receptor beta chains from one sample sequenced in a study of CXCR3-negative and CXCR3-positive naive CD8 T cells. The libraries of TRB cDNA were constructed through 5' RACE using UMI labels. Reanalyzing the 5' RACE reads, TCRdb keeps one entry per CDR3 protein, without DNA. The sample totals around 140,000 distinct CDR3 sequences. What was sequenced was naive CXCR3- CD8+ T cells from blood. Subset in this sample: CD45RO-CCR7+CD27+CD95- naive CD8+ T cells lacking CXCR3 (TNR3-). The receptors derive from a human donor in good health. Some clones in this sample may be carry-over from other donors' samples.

The CDR3 sequence: CASSSRTGGYEQYF. The chain joins TRBV7-2 to TRBJ2-7; the D gene TCRdb calls, TRBD1, cannot be checked with no DNA. CDR3 length: 14 residues. The V gene's germline CDR1 is SGHTA and CDR2 FQGNSA.

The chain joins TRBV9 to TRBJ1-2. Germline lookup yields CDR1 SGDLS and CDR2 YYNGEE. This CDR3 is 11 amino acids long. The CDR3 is CASSVGMTHTF.

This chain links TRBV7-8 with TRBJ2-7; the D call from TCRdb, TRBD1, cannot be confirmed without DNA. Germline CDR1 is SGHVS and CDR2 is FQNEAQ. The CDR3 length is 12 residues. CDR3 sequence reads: CASRYTGGEQYF. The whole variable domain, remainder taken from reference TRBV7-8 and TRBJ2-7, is GAGVSQSPRYKVAKRGQDVALRCDPISGHVSLFWYQQALGQGPEFLTYFQNEAQLDKSGLPSDRFFAERPEGSVSTLKIQRTQQEDSAVYLCASRYTGGEQYFGPGTRLTVT.

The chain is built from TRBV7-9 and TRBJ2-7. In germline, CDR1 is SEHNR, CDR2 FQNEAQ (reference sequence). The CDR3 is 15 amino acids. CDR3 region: CASSETDTQSYEQYF.

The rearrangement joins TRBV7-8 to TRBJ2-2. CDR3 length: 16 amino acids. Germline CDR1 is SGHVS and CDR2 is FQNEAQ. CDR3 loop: CASSLTGWGSTGELFF. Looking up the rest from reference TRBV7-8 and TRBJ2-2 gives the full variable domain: GAGVSQSPRYKVAKRGQDVALRCDPISGHVSLFWYQQALGQGPEFLTYFQNEAQLDKSGLPSDRFFAERPEGSVSTLKIQRTQQEDSAVYLCASSLTGWGSTGELFFGEGSRLTVL.

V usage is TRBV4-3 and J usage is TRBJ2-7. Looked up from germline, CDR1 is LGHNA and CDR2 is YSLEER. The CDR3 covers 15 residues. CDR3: CASSQDSIMGYEQYF.

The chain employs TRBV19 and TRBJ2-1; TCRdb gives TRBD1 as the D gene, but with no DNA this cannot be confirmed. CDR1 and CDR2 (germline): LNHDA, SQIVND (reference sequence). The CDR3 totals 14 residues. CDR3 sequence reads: CASSILGQGNEQFF.

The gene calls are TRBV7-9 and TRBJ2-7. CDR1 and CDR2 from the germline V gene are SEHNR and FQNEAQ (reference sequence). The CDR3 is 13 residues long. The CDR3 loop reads CAQGQDSSYEQYF.

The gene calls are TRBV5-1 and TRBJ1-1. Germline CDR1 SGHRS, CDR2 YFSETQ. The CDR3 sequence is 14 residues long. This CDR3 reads CASSPSEMNTEAFF.

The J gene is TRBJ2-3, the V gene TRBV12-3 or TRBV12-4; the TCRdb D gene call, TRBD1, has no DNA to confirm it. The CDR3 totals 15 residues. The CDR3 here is CASTAWDRGPDTQYF.

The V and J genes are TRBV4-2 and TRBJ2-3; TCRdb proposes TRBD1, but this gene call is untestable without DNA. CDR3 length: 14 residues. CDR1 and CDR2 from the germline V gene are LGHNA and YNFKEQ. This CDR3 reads CASSQPSRTDTQYF.

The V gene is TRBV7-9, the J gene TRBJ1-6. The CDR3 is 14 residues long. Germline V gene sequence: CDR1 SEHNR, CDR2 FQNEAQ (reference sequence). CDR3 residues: CASSSTGGNSPLHF. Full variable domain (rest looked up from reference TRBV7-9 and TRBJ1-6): DTGVSQNPRHKITKRGQNVTFRCDPISEHNRLYWYRQTLGQGPEFLTYFQNEAQLEKSRLLSDRFSAERPKGSFSTLEIQRTEQGDSAMYLCASSSTGGNSPLHFGNGTRLTVT.

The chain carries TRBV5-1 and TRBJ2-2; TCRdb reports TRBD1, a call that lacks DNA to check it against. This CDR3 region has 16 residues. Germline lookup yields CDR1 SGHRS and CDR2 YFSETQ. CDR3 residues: CASSTPQGLDTGELFF.

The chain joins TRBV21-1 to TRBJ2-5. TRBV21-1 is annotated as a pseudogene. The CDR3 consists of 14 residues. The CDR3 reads CASSKARSKETQYF.

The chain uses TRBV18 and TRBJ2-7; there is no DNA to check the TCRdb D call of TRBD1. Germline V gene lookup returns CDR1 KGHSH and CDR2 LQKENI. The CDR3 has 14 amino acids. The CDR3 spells CASSPTDGPLEQYF.

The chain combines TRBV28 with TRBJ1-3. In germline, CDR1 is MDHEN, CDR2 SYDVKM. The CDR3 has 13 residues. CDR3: CASPTRSGNTIYF. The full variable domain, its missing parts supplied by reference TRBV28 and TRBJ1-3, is DVKVTQSSRYLVKRTGEKVFLECVQDMDHENMFWYRQDPGLGLRLIYFSYDVKMKEKGDIPEGYSVSREKKERFSLILESASTNQTSMYLCASPTRSGNTIYFGEGSWLTVV.

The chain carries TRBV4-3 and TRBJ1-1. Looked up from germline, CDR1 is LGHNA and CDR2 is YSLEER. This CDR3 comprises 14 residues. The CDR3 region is CASSQERSRAEAFF.

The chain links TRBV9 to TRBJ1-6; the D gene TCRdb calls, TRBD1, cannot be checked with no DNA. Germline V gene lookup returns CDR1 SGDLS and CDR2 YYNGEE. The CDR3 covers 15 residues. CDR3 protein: CASSVGGGANSPLHF.

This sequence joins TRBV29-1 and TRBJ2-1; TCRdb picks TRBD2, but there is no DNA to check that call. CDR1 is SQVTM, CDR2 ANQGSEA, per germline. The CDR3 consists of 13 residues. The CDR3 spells CSAAESSYNKQFF.

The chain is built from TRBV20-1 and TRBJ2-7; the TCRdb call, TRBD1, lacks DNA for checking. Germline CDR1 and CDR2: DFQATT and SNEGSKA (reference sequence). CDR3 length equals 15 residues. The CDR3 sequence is CSARGSGVSSYEQYF.

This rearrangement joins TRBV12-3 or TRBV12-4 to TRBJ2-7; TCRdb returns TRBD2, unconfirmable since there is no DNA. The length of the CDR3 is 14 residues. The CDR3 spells CASSPSSGFYEQYF.

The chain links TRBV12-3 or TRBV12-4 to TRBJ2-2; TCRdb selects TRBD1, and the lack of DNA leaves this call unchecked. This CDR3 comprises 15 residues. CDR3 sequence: CASSPGTGEIGELFF.

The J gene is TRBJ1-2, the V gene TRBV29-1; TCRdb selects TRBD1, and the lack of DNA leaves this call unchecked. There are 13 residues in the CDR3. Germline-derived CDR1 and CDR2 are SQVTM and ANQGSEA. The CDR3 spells CSVEGGTGEDYTF.

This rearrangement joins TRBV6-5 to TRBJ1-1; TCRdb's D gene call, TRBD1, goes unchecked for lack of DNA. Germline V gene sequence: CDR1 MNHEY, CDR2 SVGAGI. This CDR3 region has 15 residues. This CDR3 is CASSYSTGAVTEAFF.

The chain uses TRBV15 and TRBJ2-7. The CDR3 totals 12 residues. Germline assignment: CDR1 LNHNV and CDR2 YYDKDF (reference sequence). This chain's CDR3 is CATSRDQDEQYF.

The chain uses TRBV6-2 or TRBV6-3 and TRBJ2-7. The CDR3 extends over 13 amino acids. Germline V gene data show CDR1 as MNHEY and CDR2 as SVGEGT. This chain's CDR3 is CASRAGATYEQYF.

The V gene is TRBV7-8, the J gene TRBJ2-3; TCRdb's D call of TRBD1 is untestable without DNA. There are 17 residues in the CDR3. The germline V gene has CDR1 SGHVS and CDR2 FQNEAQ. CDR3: CASSLGGRGLFTDTQYF.

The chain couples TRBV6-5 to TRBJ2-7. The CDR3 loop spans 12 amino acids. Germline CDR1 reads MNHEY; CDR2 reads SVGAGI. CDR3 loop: CASEDSSYEQYF.

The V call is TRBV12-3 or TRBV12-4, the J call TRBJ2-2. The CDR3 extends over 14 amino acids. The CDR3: CASSLPANTGELFF.